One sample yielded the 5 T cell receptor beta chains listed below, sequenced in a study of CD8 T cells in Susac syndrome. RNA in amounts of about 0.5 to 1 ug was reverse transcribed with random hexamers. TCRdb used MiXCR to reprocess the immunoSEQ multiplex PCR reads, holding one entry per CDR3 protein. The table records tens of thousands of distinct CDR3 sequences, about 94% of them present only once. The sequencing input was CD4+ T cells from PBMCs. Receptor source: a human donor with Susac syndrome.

The CDR3 region has the DNA TGTGCCTGGAGTGTACAAAGCGGGGCGACCCAGTACTTC. Its translation: CAWSVQSGATQYF. The J gene is TRBJ2-5, the V gene TRBV30, with 7 nucleotides matching TRBD2. This CDR3 spans 13 amino acids. Trimming took 0 bases from V and 7 from J; bases not matched to a gene: 5. The germline gives CDR1 GTSNPN, CDR2 SVGIG (reference sequence).

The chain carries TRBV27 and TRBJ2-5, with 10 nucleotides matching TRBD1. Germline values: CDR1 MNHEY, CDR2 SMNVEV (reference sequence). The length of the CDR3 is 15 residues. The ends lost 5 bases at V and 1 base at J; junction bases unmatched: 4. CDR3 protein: CASSPRDRGQETQYF. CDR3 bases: TGTGCCAGCAGTCCCCGGGACAGGGGCCAAGAGACCCAGTACTTC.

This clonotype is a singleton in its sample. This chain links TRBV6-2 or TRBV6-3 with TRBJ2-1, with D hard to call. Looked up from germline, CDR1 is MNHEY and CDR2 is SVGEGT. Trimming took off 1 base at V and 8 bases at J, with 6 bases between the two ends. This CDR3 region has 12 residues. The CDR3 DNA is TGTGCCAGCAGTTACTTGCTATATGAGCAGTTCTTC. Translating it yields CASSYLLYEQFF.

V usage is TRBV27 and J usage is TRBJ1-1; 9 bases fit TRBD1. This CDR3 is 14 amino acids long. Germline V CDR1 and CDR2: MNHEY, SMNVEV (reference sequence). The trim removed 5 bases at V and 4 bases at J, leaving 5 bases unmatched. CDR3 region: CASSRGTGSTEAFF. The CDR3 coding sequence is TGTGCCAGCAGTAGGGGGACAGGGAGCACTGAAGCTTTCTTT.

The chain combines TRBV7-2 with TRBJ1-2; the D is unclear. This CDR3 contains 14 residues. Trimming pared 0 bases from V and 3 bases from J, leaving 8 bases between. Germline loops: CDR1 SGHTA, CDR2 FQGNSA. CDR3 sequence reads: CASSLAGRDYGYTF. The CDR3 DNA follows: TGTGCCAGCAGCTTAGCGGGCAGAGACTATGGCTACACCTTC.